Listed here are 24 T cell receptor beta chains from one sample, sequenced in a study of blood T cell repertoires in COVID-19. This table comes from immunoSEQ multiplex PCR, and its TCRdb copy is limited to in-frame clones, with some not included. The sample lists 300,000 to 400,000 clones, under 95% occurring once. Sequences were obtained from peripheral blood. The origin of the receptors is a woman aged 18-30 years who had recovered from COVID-19.

This chain links TRBV6-5 with TRBJ1-1; TRBD1 is a possible D gene (5 bases). The CDR3 is made up of 13 amino acids. Trimming pared 5 bases from V and 6 bases from J, leaving 13 bases between. Germline CDR1 is MNHEY and CDR2 is SVGAGI. In DNA form, the CDR3 reads TGTGCCAGCAGTCGCGGGGGGAGGGCTGAAGCTTTCTTT. Encoded protein: CASSRGGRAEAFF.

V usage is TRBV19 and J usage is TRBJ2-1; 14 bases align to TRBD2. CDR1 is LNHDA, CDR2 SQIVND, per germline (reference sequence). There are 20 residues in the CDR3. J lost 0 bases, V lost 0 bases, and 7 bases had no gene match. The CDR3 sequence is CASSIDVLGTSGSSYNEQFF. The CDR3 region has the DNA TGTGCCAGTAGTATAGATGTTTTAGGGACTAGCGGGAGCTCCTACAATGAGCAGTTCTTC.

This clone was recorded once. The chain uses TRBV7-9 and TRBJ1-1; D may be TRBD1 (5 bases). Germline-derived CDR1 and CDR2 are SEHNR and FQNEAQ (reference sequence). The CDR3 is 13 amino acids. The ends were cut back, 5 bases at V and 1 base at J, with 8 bases in the middle. The CDR3 nucleotides are TGTGCCAGCAGCCCCAGGGCGAACACTGAAGCTTTCTTT. Translation gives CASSPRANTEAFF.

The chain has TRBV3-1 (or the pseudogene TRBV3-2) and TRBJ2-1; TRBD2 aligns across 14 bases. CDR1 is LGHDT, CDR2 YNNKEL, per germline (reference sequence). The CDR3 totals 17 residues. J was trimmed by 6 bases and V by 4 bases; bases with no gene match: 8. In DNA, the CDR3 is TGTGCCAGCAGCCGACACGGGACTAGCGGGAGTAGCAATGAGCAGTTCTTC. Its protein product is CASSRHGTSGSSNEQFF.

CDR3 protein: CASSQSPLAGVIDEQFF. The CDR3 bases are TGCGCCAGCAGCCAGAGCCCACTAGCGGGAGTGATTGATGAGCAGTTCTTC. The chain recombines TRBV4-3 with TRBJ2-1, with 11 bases that match TRBD2. Germline CDR1 is LGHNA and CDR2 is YSLEER. The CDR3 runs to 17 residues. J was trimmed by 8 bases and V by 3 bases; bases with no gene match: 12.

This chain joins TRBV3-1 (or the pseudogene TRBV3-2) and TRBJ2-3; 9 bases fit TRBD2. Germline CDR1 LGHDT, CDR2 YNNKEL (reference sequence). The CDR3 contains 16 residues. V trimming: 3 bases; J trimming: 4 bases; junction bases outside the gene matches: 8. The chain's CDR3 is CASSHRGSGSSDTQYF. As DNA, the CDR3 is TGTGCCAGCAGCCATCGCGGTAGCGGGAGCTCAGATACGCAGTATTTT.

V is TRBV18 and J is TRBJ2-3; 10 nucleotides align to TRBD2. This CDR3 has 16 residues. Germline V lookup: CDR1 KGHSH, CDR2 LQKENI. V was pared by 5 bases and J by 1 base, with 6 bases of the junction left unmatched. CDR3 residues: CASSSWTSGRTDTQYF. The CDR3 DNA sequence: TGTGCCAGCTCATCCTGGACTAGCGGACGCACAGATACGCAGTATTTT.

The V and J genes are TRBV9 and TRBJ1-2; tentatively, D is TRBD1 (6 bases). The germline V gene encodes CDR1 SGDLS and CDR2 YYNGEE. V lost 3 bases and J 0 bases, leaving 18 bases between the germline ends. The CDR3 loop spans 17 amino acids. CDR3 loop: CASSASGRQDANYGYTF. Here the CDR3 DNA reads TGTGCCAGCAGCGCCTCGGGGAGACAGGACGCTAACTATGGCTACACCTTC.

The rearrangement uses TRBV6-2 or TRBV6-3 and TRBJ2-2, with 9 bases lining up with TRBD2. Germline lookup yields CDR1 MNHEY and CDR2 SVGEGT. The CDR3 is 16 amino acids. V lost 5 bases to trimming and J lost 1 base; unmatched junction nucleotides: 5. The CDR3 here is CASSTLSGRNTGELFF. CDR3 nucleotides: TGTGCCAGCAGTACCCTTAGCGGGAGGAACACCGGGGAGCTGTTTTTT.

This clone occurred once. The chain uses TRBV18 and TRBJ2-7; weak D call: TRBD2 (6 bases). This CDR3 region has 17 residues. Germline assignment: CDR1 KGHSH and CDR2 LQKENI. Between the trimmed V and J ends, which lost 4 bases and 3 bases, there was a span of 22 bases. The CDR3 DNA follows: TGTGCCAGCTCACAAACCGGGGGAGGTTGGGCTAACTACGAGCAGTACGTC. Its protein product is CASSQTGGGWANYEQYV.

This chain links TRBV6-4 with TRBJ2-1, with unresolved D. The CDR3 is 13 amino acids. Germline V gene lookup returns CDR1 MRHNA and CDR2 SNTAGT. V was cut by 1 base and J by 3 bases, with 4 bases left in between. The CDR3 DNA is TGTGCCAGCAGTGACTATTACTACAATGAGCAGTTCTTC. Translation gives CASSDYYYNEQFF.

In DNA, the CDR3 is TGTGCCACCAGCAGAGACAGGGTTACTAATTCACCCCTCCACTTT. Encoded protein: CATSRDRVTNSPLHF. The chain joins TRBV15 to TRBJ1-6; D is possibly TRBD1 (5 bases). This CDR3 is 15 amino acids long. Germline values: CDR1 LNHNV, CDR2 YYDKDF (reference sequence). Trimming stripped 0 bases from V and 6 bases from J, with 9 bases between.

This clone was seen more than once but under ten times. The V gene is TRBV25-1, the J gene TRBJ1-2; D is unclear. Germline CDR1 MGHDK, CDR2 SYGVNS. Trimming removed 2 bases from V and 8 bases from J, with 15 bases in between. The CDR3 has 14 residues. CDR3 region: CASSERTPLRGYTF. CDR3 coding DNA: TGTGCCAGCAGTGAAAGGACTCCTTTGAGGGGCTACACCTTC.

The V gene is TRBV11-3, the J gene TRBJ2-3; 12 bases map to TRBD2. J lost 2 bases, V lost 6 bases, and 6 bases had no gene match. This CDR3 is 16 amino acids long. The V gene's germline CDR1 is SGHNT and CDR2 YENEEA. The DNA of the CDR3 is TGTGCCAGCAGTGTAAGGACTAGCGGGACCACAGATACGCAGTATTTT. This gives the protein CASSVRTSGTTDTQYF.

J is TRBJ2-2 and V is TRBV6-5, with D maybe TRBD1 (5 bases). Trimming cost V 2 bases and J 4 bases, with 11 bases left between them. CDR1 MNHEY and CDR2 SVGAGI come from the germline V gene. This CDR3 has 15 amino acids. CDR3 in DNA: TGTGCCAGCAGTTACGCATCTAGGGGCACCGGGGAGCTGTTTTTT. This encodes CASSYASRGTGELFF.

J is TRBJ1-3 and V is TRBV29-1, with D unclear. The length of the CDR3 is 12 residues. The V end was cut by 4 bases, the J end by 1 base, with 5 bases between. Per germline, CDR1 SQVTM and CDR2 ANQGSEA. CDR3 nucleotide sequence: TGCAGCGTTGCCACTTCTGGAAACACCATATATTTT. It translates to CSVATSGNTIYF.

V usage is TRBV12-5 and J usage is TRBJ1-2, with TRBD1 matching over 10 bases. V dropped 5 bases and J dropped 8; count of bases not matched to a gene: 8. The CDR3 runs to 14 residues. The V gene's germline CDR1 is LGHNT and CDR2 FRNRAP. In nucleotides, the CDR3 is TGTGCTAGTGGTCCCCCGGGACAGGGGAAGGGCTACACCTTC. This sequence encodes CASGPPGQGKGYTF. Variable domain in full (rest from reference TRBV12-5 and TRBJ1-2): DARVTQTPRHKVTEMGQEVTMRCQPILGHNTVFWYRQTMMQGLELLAYFRNRAPLDDSGMPKDRFSAEMPDATLATLKIQPSEPRDSAVYFCASGPPGQGKGYTFGSGTRLTVV.

The chain combines TRBV19 with TRBJ1-2, with D uncertain. This CDR3 contains 12 residues. CDR1 is LNHDA, CDR2 SQIVND, per germline (reference sequence). V gave up 2 bases and J gave up 8 bases, with 9 bases separating them. CDR3 bases: TGTGCCAGTAGTATACTAGAGACGGGCTACACCTTC. It codes for CASSILETGYTF.

CDR3 sequence reads: CASSQKRQGATGELFF. The DNA of the CDR3 is TGTGCCAGCAGCCAAAAAAGACAGGGGGCCACCGGGGAGCTGTTTTTT. The rearrangement links TRBV11-2 to TRBJ2-2, with 10 bases identical to TRBD1. The CDR3 runs 16 residues. Looked up from germline, CDR1 is SGHAT and CDR2 is FQNNGV. Losses at the gene ends were 5 bases for V and 4 bases for J; bases not matched to a gene: 7.

The chain carries TRBV5-6 and TRBJ1-5, with D possibly being TRBD1 (5 bases). The CDR3 has 15 amino acids. Trimming shortened V by 2 bases and J by 8 bases, and 17 bases separated the two germline ends. CDR1 SGHDT and CDR2 YYEEEE come from the germline V gene. The CDR3 spells CASSFLTDSYEPQHF. Here the CDR3 DNA reads TGTGCCAGCAGCTTCCTCACCGACAGCTATGAGCCCCAGCATTTT.

The CDR3 coding sequence is TGTGCCAGCTCCTTTGGGGGACAGGGGGGTTCACCCCTCCACTTT. Its translation: CASSFGGQGGSPLHF. The rearrangement joins TRBV5-6 to TRBJ1-6, with 11 bases aligning to TRBD1. The CDR3 has 15 amino acids. Germline CDR1 and CDR2: SGHDT and YYEEEE. J lost 9 bases, V lost 7 bases, and 9 bases had no gene match.

This chain uses TRBV6-2 or TRBV6-3 with TRBJ1-5; a weak D match, TRBD1 (5 bases). The germline V gene has CDR1 MNHEY and CDR2 SVGEGT. With 3 bases removed from V and 7 bases from J, the gap between germline ends came to 13 bases. This CDR3 has 14 amino acids. CDR3 residues: CASSYGGGDQPQHF. CDR3 in DNA: TGTGCCAGCAGTTATGGAGGAGGGGACCAGCCCCAGCATTTT.

This clone has just one count. V is TRBV10-3 and J is TRBJ2-1; 8 bases line up with TRBD2. The junction had 13 bases not matched to a gene; V was cut back by 2 bases and J by 4 bases. Germline CDR1 is ENHRY and CDR2 is SYGVKD. The CDR3 is 18 amino acids. The chain's CDR3 is CAISEEWLLAGPYNEQFF. The CDR3 bases are TGTGCCATCAGTGAGGAATGGCTCCTAGCGGGTCCTTACAATGAGCAGTTCTTC.

The chain recombines TRBV9 with TRBJ1-1; 7 nucleotides align to TRBD1. The ends lost 4 bases at V and 6 bases at J; junction bases unmatched: 12. The V gene's germline CDR1 is SGDLS and CDR2 YYNGEE. The CDR3 is 15 residues long. CDR3 region: CASSPFVTGDAEAFF. CDR3 DNA: TGTGCCAGCAGCCCTTTTGTCACAGGGGATGCTGAAGCTTTCTTT. Based on the CDR3 plus reference TRBV9 and TRBJ1-1, the full variable domain is DSGVTQTPKHLITATGQRVTLRCSPRSGDLSVYWYQQSLDQGLQFLIQYYNGEERAKGNILERFSAQQFPDLHSELNLSSLELGDSALYFCASSPFVTGDAEAFFGQGTRLTVV.